This T cell receptor (beta chain) was sequenced during a study of T cell changes during pregnancy in multiple sclerosis. Repertoires were generated with immunoSEQ multiplex PCR, while TCRdb's copy carries only in-frame clones and drops some. Of around 130,000 clones in the sample, approximately 96% were seen once. Sample: peripheral blood, taken after pregnancy. The TCR was taken from a female donor with multiple sclerosis, enrolled in a pregnancy study.

CDR3 nucleotides: TGCAGTGCTAGTGGCGGGACGGAGCAGTACTTC. Translated, it gives CSASGGTEQYF. The chain employs TRBV20-1 and TRBJ2-7; maybe TRBD2 (6 bases). Trimming took off 3 bases at V and 7 bases at J, with 10 bases between the two ends. This CDR3 has 11 amino acids. From germline, CDR1 is DFQATT and CDR2 SNEGSKA (reference sequence).